Shown below are 28 T cell receptor beta chains from a single sample sequenced in a study of shared clonotypes between healthy human individuals. Generated by immunoSEQ multiplex PCR, the TCRdb table keeps only in-frame clones and is missing some. Of roughly 1.4 million clones listed, 97% to 99% are singletons. The sequenced material came from naive CD4+ T cells sorted from blood. Specified subset: CD45RA+ positively selected. These receptor sequences come from a young man in good health.

The genes are TRBV5-6 and TRBJ1-5; D uncertain. In germline, CDR1 is SGHDT, CDR2 YYEEEE. The CDR3 totals 14 residues. Trimming removed 0 bases at V and 4 bases at J, with 8 bases between. CDR3 region: CASSLVGFNQPQHF. The CDR3 DNA sequence: TGTGCCAGCAGCTTGGTAGGGTTTAATCAGCCCCAGCATTTT.

This clone appeared once. The chain employs TRBV27 and TRBJ2-7; D is unresolved. Trimming stripped 6 bases from V and 4 bases from J, with 10 bases between. This CDR3 comprises 12 residues. Germline CDR1 MNHEY, CDR2 SMNVEV (reference sequence). CDR3 residues: CASSPTLYEQYF. The CDR3 DNA reads TGTGCCAGCAGCCCCACTCTTTACGAGCAGTACTTC.

The CDR3 sequence: CASSFGLAGLNEQFF. Written as DNA, the CDR3 is TGTGCCAGCAGCTTCGGACTAGCGGGGCTCAATGAGCAGTTCTTC. V gene TRBV28 combines with J gene TRBJ2-1, with TRBD2 identical over 12 bases. Looked up from germline, CDR1 is MDHEN and CDR2 is SYDVKM. This CDR3 has 15 residues. With V trimmed by 6 bases and J by 6 bases, 6 bases remained unmatched.

V gene TRBV7-9 combines with J gene TRBJ2-1; 8 bases are a match to TRBD1. CDR3 length equals 16 residues. Trimming at V came to 4 bases and at J to 7 bases, leaving 12 bases not matched to a gene. CDR1 SEHNR and CDR2 FQNEAQ come from the germline V gene (reference sequence). CDR3 in DNA: TGTGCCAGCAGCTACAAACCGGGGACAGGACTAAATGAGCAGTTCTTC. Its protein is CASSYKPGTGLNEQFF.

Points on this clone: The sample has other DNA sequences that encode this CDR3 too. The CDR3 loop is CASSLGLAGADTQYF. The CDR3 region has the DNA TGTGCCAGCAGCCTGGGACTAGCGGGAGCAGATACGCAGTATTTT. The V call is TRBV5-6, the J call TRBJ2-3; 14 bases agree with TRBD2. V dropped 4 bases and J dropped 4; count of bases not matched to a gene: 2. Germline CDR1 and CDR2: SGHDT and YYEEEE. This CDR3 has 15 residues.

The chain carries TRBV27 and TRBJ2-7; 14 nucleotides agree with TRBD2. Trimming took 0 bases from V and 6 from J; bases not matched to a gene: 4. CDR3 length: 16 amino acids. Germline assignment: CDR1 MNHEY and CDR2 SMNVEV (reference sequence). The CDR3 loop reads CASSLSGTSGSSEQYF. For the CDR3, the DNA is TGTGCCAGCAGTTTATCGGGGACTAGCGGGAGTTCCGAGCAGTACTTC.

V usage is TRBV6-1 and J usage is TRBJ2-3, with D uncertain. The length of the CDR3 is 14 residues. Germline V gene lookup returns CDR1 MNHNS and CDR2 SASEGT. Trimming stripped 6 bases from V and 0 bases from J, with 10 bases between. In nucleotides, the CDR3 is TGTGCCAGCAGGGTAGTATCTAGCACAGATACGCAGTATTTT. It encodes CASRVVSSTDTQYF.

V gene TRBV2 combines with J gene TRBJ1-4; 10 bases map to TRBD1. The CDR3 has 15 amino acids. The germline V gene encodes CDR1 SNHLY and CDR2 FYNNEI. V gave up 6 bases and J gave up 7 bases; unmatched junction bases: 8. The CDR3 DNA is TGTGCCAGCAGGGAGCGGACAGGGGGGAGTGAAAAACTGTTTTTT. Protein product: CASRERTGGSEKLFF. Full variable domain (rest looked up from reference TRBV2 and TRBJ1-4): EPEVTQTPSHQVTQMGQEVILRCVPISNHLYFYWYRQILGQKVEFLVSFYNNEISEKSEIFDDQFSVERPDGSNFTLKIRSTKLEDSAMYFCASRERTGGSEKLFFGSGTQLSVL.

This clone was observed a single time. The J gene is TRBJ1-5, the V gene TRBV7-2; D is ambiguous. The germline V and J ends were trimmed by 6 bases and 3 bases, with 9 bases remaining between them. The germline gives CDR1 SGHTA, CDR2 FQGNSA. CDR3 length: 13 amino acids. The CDR3 DNA is TGTGCCAGCAGACAGCAGATCAATCAGCCCCAGCATTTT. Protein sequence: CASRQQINQPQHF.

The chain carries TRBV6-1 and TRBJ2-7; the match to TRBD1 covers 7 bases. Germline trimming cut 4 bases from V and 2 bases from J; bases unmatched to any gene: 5. This CDR3 has 14 residues. Germline V gene lookup returns CDR1 MNHNS and CDR2 SASEGT. This CDR3 reads CASSVRGIPYEQYF. The CDR3 DNA sequence: TGTGCCAGCAGTGTCAGGGGGATCCCCTACGAGCAGTACTTC.

As regards this clone: This CDR3 is also generated by other DNA sequences in the sample. The rearrangement links TRBV28 to TRBJ1-2; D not resolved. CDR1 is MDHEN, CDR2 SYDVKM, per germline. The V and J ends lost 5 bases and 5 bases respectively, with 3 bases between them. There are 10 residues in the CDR3. The CDR3 DNA follows: TGTGCCAGCAGTCATTATGGCTACACCTTC. This encodes CASSHYGYTF.

The chain carries TRBV10-1 and TRBJ2-4; weak D call: TRBD1 (5 bases). Germline V CDR1 and CDR2: WNHNN, SYGVQD (reference sequence). V lost 2 bases and J 7 bases, leaving 9 bases between the germline ends. This CDR3 is built from 13 residues. In DNA form, the CDR3 reads TGCGCCAGCAGTGAGACAGGCGCCAACATTCAGTACTTC. Protein sequence: CASSETGANIQYF.

This rearrangement joins TRBV7-2 to TRBJ2-1; the match to TRBD2 covers 11 bases. Looked up from germline, CDR1 is SGHTA and CDR2 is FQGNSA. V lost 5 bases and J lost 6; bases outside the gene matches: 3. The CDR3 runs 14 residues. In nucleotides, the CDR3 is TGTGCCAGCAGCCCTAGCGGGAGGCTCAATGAGCAGTTCTTC. Amino acids: CASSPSGRLNEQFF.

This CDR3 reads CASSSRSGRNTGELFF. The CDR3 region has the DNA TGTGCCAGCAGCTCCCGGAGCGGGAGGAACACCGGGGAGCTGTTTTTT. This chain connects TRBV11-2 to TRBJ2-2; 8 nucleotides line up with TRBD2. Losses at the gene ends were 4 bases for V and 1 base for J; bases not matched to a gene: 5. The CDR3 length is 16 residues. Germline V gene lookup returns CDR1 SGHAT and CDR2 FQNNGV.

The chain joins TRBV7-9 to TRBJ2-5; D is ambiguous. V was shortened by 4 bases and J by 4 bases, with 4 bases between the two germline ends. Germline V gene sequence: CDR1 SEHNR, CDR2 FQNEAQ (reference sequence). CDR3 length equals 11 residues. CDR3 nucleotides: TGTGCCAGCAGCTGGGGAGAGACCCAGTACTTC. Encoded protein: CASSWGETQYF.

The CDR3 spells CASSSGPVSNEKLFF. CDR3 in DNA: TGCGCCAGCAGCTCCGGGCCAGTATCTAATGAAAAACTGTTTTTT. The chain links TRBV5-1 to TRBJ1-4; no definite D call. The V end lost 3 bases, the J end lost 3 bases, and 12 bases lay between the germline ends. CDR1 and CDR2 (germline): SGHRS, YFSETQ. This CDR3 is built from 15 residues.

This clone was observed a handful of times. The V and J genes are TRBV27 and TRBJ2-2, with D possibly TRBD1 on 6 matching bases. The germline V and J ends were trimmed by 3 bases and 4 bases, with 12 bases remaining between them. This CDR3 spans 15 amino acids. Germline CDR1 and CDR2: MNHEY and SMNVEV (reference sequence). This CDR3 is CASSFGQLGTGELFF. DNA of the CDR3: TGTGCCAGCAGTTTCGGACAGCTAGGCACCGGGGAGCTGTTTTTT.

V gene TRBV5-5 combines with J gene TRBJ2-2; 7 bases align to TRBD1. The CDR3 is 17 amino acids. The V segment lost 5 bases and the J segment 9 bases; nucleotides outside the gene matches: 19. Germline V gene lookup returns CDR1 SGHKS and CDR2 YYEKEE (reference sequence). This chain's CDR3 is CASRPGTVLTNNRELFF. The CDR3 bases are TGTGCCAGCAGGCCTGGGACAGTGCTGACGAATAACCGGGAGCTGTTTTTT.

As regards this clone: This specimen includes other DNA sequences encoding the same CDR3. CDR3 sequence (DNA): TGCGCCAGCAGCTTGGCCAGCGGGAGTGGCACAGATACGCAGTATTTT. It is translated as CASSLASGSGTDTQYF. The V call is TRBV5-1, the J call TRBJ2-3; 8 nucleotides align to TRBD2. The CDR3 extends over 16 amino acids. Germline-derived CDR1 and CDR2 are SGHRS and YFSETQ. Trimming cost V 0 bases and J 1 base; bases outside gene matches: 4.

This clone was picked up one time. V usage is TRBV7-2 and J usage is TRBJ2-3, with D perhaps TRBD2 (6 bases). Between the trimmed V and J ends, which lost 0 bases and 0 bases, there was a span of 10 bases. Germline values: CDR1 SGHTA, CDR2 FQGNSA. The CDR3 loop spans 16 amino acids. CDR3 sequence: CASSLARLASTDTQYF. The DNA for the CDR3 is TGTGCCAGCAGCTTAGCCCGCCTAGCGAGCACAGATACGCAGTATTTT.

The chain couples TRBV11-1 to TRBJ2-6; D unclear. The CDR3 totals 18 residues. Germline assignment: CDR1 SGHAT and CDR2 FQDESV (reference sequence). V lost 4 bases, J lost 0 bases, and 16 bases lay in between. CDR3 protein: CASSSNPDGVSGANVLTF. CDR3 sequence (DNA): TGTGCCAGCAGCTCCAATCCGGACGGAGTCTCTGGGGCCAACGTCCTGACTTTC. Complete variable domain (other parts from reference TRBV11-1 and TRBJ2-6): EAEVAQSPRYKITEKSQAVAFWCDPISGHATLYWYRQILGQGPELLVQFQDESVVDDSQLPKDRFSAERLKGVDSTLKIQPAELGDSAMYLCASSSNPDGVSGANVLTFGAGSRLTVL.

The chain uses TRBV5-1 and TRBJ2-3, with D possibly matching TRBD2 (6 bases). V was pared by 5 bases and J by 8 bases, with 21 bases between. Germline V gene data show CDR1 as SGHRS and CDR2 as YFSETQ. The CDR3 length is 15 residues. The CDR3 DNA follows: TGCGCCAGCAGTTATAGCGGAGGGGTCGTTCTTACGCAGTATTTT. Amino acid sequence: CASSYSGGVVLTQYF.

The chain carries TRBV5-1 and TRBJ2-3; D is possibly TRBD2 (5 bases). This CDR3 is built from 14 residues. In germline, CDR1 is SGHRS, CDR2 YFSETQ. V was cut by 0 bases and J by 4 bases, with 9 bases left in between. The CDR3 sequence is CASSLARGSDTQYF. CDR3 sequence (DNA): TGCGCCAGCAGCTTGGCCCGAGGGTCAGATACGCAGTATTTT.

J is TRBJ2-7 and V is TRBV7-3, with TRBD2 matching 10 bases. Germline-derived CDR1 and CDR2 are SGHTA and FQGTGA. Losses at the gene ends were 4 bases for V and 4 bases for J; bases not matched to a gene: 4. This CDR3 is built from 14 residues. This CDR3 reads CASSYSSGSYEQYF. CDR3 DNA: TGTGCCAGCAGCTACTCTAGCGGGAGTTACGAGCAGTACTTC.

The count of this clone is one. The rearrangement links TRBV27 to TRBJ2-1; 9 bases align to TRBD2. The CDR3 loop spans 16 amino acids. Trimming cost V 0 bases and J 4 bases; bases outside gene matches: 4. CDR1 is MNHEY, CDR2 SMNVEV, per germline (reference sequence). The CDR3: CASSLSPSGAYNEQFF. For the CDR3, the DNA is TGTGCCAGCAGTTTATCCCCTAGCGGGGCATACAATGAGCAGTTCTTC.

This sequence joins TRBV5-1 and TRBJ2-7, with 7 bases lining up with TRBD2. With 1 base clipped from V and 4 bases from J, the junction kept 5 bases outside the gene matches. The CDR3 covers 14 residues. Germline lookup yields CDR1 SGHRS and CDR2 YFSETQ. Here the CDR3 reads CASSLTSEFYEQYF. In DNA form, the CDR3 reads TGCGCCAGCAGCTTGACTAGCGAGTTTTACGAGCAGTACTTC. Variable domain in full (rest from reference TRBV5-1 and TRBJ2-7): KAGVTQTPRYLIKTRGQQVTLSCSPISGHRSVSWYQQTPGQGLQFLFEYFSETQRNKGNFPGRFSGRQFSNSRSEMNVSTLELGDSALYLCASSLTSEFYEQYFGPGTRLTVT.

The chain carries TRBV5-5 and TRBJ2-6; TRBD1 is a possible D gene (5 bases). The CDR3 is made up of 15 amino acids. Trimming cost V 0 bases and J 2 bases, with 6 bases left between them. CDR1 and CDR2 (germline): SGHKS, YYEKEE (reference sequence). CDR3 in amino acids: CASSLGGPGANVLTF. In DNA, the CDR3 is TGTGCCAGCAGCTTGGGGGGCCCTGGGGCCAACGTCCTGACTTTC.

The chain recombines TRBV6-1 with TRBJ2-7; D unclear. Trimming cost V 5 bases and J 3 bases, with 5 bases left between them. The CDR3 loop spans 11 amino acids. The germline V gene encodes CDR1 MNHNS and CDR2 SASEGT. The CDR3 is CASSYNYEQYF. DNA of the CDR3: TGTGCCAGCAGTTACAACTACGAGCAGTACTTC.